The rows below give T cell receptor beta chains drawn from one sample of a study of T cell responses to AZD1222 COVID-19 vaccine. Sequenced by immunoSEQ multiplex PCR; TCRdb stores in-frame clones only, minus some. The sample contains roughly 190,000 clones, more than 85% of which appear only once. The sample was peripheral blood, taken 28 days after the second AZD1222 dose. The receptor source for this set is an adult who received the AZD1222 COVID-19 vaccine. CDR3s include the opening cysteine and the closing phenylalanine or tryptophan. The order of the fields is V gene, clone size, D gene, J gene, CDR3 DNA, CDR3 protein. The D gene is left open where the match is weak. Expanded clones get a size class; other rows say once, few or many, or leave the size out.

TRBV5-6	once	NA	TRBJ2-5	TGTGCCAGCAGCCAGAGACGGGGCGGTGGAGAGACCCAGTACTTC	CASSQRRGGGETQYF
TRBV4-1	NA	NA	TRBJ1-3	TGCGCCAGCAGCCAAGTTGGTTTCCAGTCAACTGGAAACACCATATATTTT	CASSQVGFQSTGNTIYF
TRBV19	NA	TRBD2	TRBJ2-3	TGTGCCAGTAGCTGGGGACTAGCGGGACGAGATACGCAGTATTTT	CASSWGLAGRDTQYF
TRBV7-3	NA	TRBD1	TRBJ1-5	TGTGCCAGCAGCTGGGACAGGAGTCAGCCCCAGCATTTT	CASSWDRSQPQHF
TRBV4-1	NA	NA	TRBJ2-1	TGCGCCAGCAGGGTATCCGGGCCGGGCTCCTACAATGAGCAGTTCTTC	CASRVSGPGSYNEQFF
TRBV4-1	NA	NA	TRBJ1-1	TGCGCCAGCAGCCAAGTCGGGGGGACGGTGAACACTGAAGCTTTCTTT	CASSQVGGTVNTEAFF
TRBV4-3	NA	TRBD1	TRBJ2-1	TGCGCCAGCAGCCAAGAGGGGACAGGGCACAATGAGCAGTTCTTC	CASSQEGTGHNEQFF
TRBV12-2	NA	NA	TRBJ1-2	TGTGCAAGTCGCTTAGAGAGGGAGGGTAACTATGGCTACACCTTC	CASRLEREGNYGYTF
TRBV5-1	NA	TRBD1	TRBJ1-4	TGCGCCAGCAGTCGGAACAGGGGATTCGAAGAAAAACTGTTTTTT	CASSRNRGFEEKLFF
TRBV6-1	NA	NA	TRBJ1-6	TGTGCCAGCAGTGCCTCCAGTAGCTCCTATAATTCACCCCTCCACTTT	CASSASSSSYNSPLHF
TRBV5-5	NA	NA	TRBJ2-5	TGTGCCAGCAGCTTGTTGACCGAAGGGACCCAGTACTTC	CASSLLTEGTQYF
TRBV30	NA	NA	TRBJ1-2	TGTGCCTGCCAAGATCAGGGGTCCGCTAACTATGGCTACACCTTC	CACQDQGSANYGYTF
TRBV7-8	NA	TRBD2	TRBJ2-3	TGTGCCAGCAGCTTCTCTGCGGGAGAGGATACGCAGTATTTT	CASSFSAGEDTQYF
TRBV30	NA	NA	TRBJ1-6	TGTGCCTGGAGTGTAGACACCAATAATTCACCCCTCCACTTT	CAWSVDTNNSPLHF
TRBV5-1	NA	TRBD1	TRBJ1-2	TGCGCCAGCAGCGACGACAGGGTGTATGGCTACACCTTC	CASSDDRVYGYTF
TRBV7-9	NA	NA	TRBJ2-1	TGTGCCAGCAGCTTTGTGGGAGCAGGCAATGAGCAGTTCTTC	CASSFVGAGNEQFF
TRBV30	few	TRBD2	TRBJ2-1	TGTGCCTGGAGTCCCTCCCCAGGCGGGAGTGATTTCTTC	CAWSPSPGGSDFF
TRBV6-5	NA	NA	TRBJ1-6	TGTGCCAGCGTAGCGAGCTCCTATAATTCACCCCTCCACTTT	CASVASSYNSPLHF
TRBV7-2	NA	NA	TRBJ1-1	TGTGCCAGCAGCTTATATCAGGGGACTGAAGCTTTCTTT	CASSLYQGTEAFF
TRBV15	NA	NA	TRBJ1-5	TGTGCCACCAGCAGAAAAGGTACCCAGCCCCAGCATTTT	CATSRKGTQPQHF
TRBV5-1	NA	NA	TRBJ1-6	TGCGCCAGCAGCTTCGTGGGCAGTAATTCACCCCTCCACTTT	CASSFVGSNSPLHF
TRBV6-2/TRBV6-3	NA	NA	TRBJ2-7	TGTGCCAGCAGTTACTCCTTCCCGCGGGCGGGCCTCTACGAGCAGTACTTC	CASSYSFPRAGLYEQYF
TRBV5-1	NA	NA	TRBJ2-1	TGCGCCAGCAGCGTCTCCGGGACTCCCTCCTACAATGAGCAGTTCTTC	CASSVSGTPSYNEQFF
TRBV18	NA	NA	TRBJ1-4	TGTGCCAGCTCACTTCGACGGGAAAATGAAAAACTGTTTTTT	CASSLRRENEKLFF
TRBV7-2	few	TRBD2	TRBJ2-1	TGTGCCAGCAGCACGGGACTAGCGGGAGGTAGTGAGCAGTTCTTC	CASSTGLAGGSEQFF